This T cell receptor beta chain was identified during a study of beta chain features in type 1 diabetes. The wider study: Similarity in age, gender and cell yields was seen between patients and healthy donors.

The sequenced template was cDNA made from the entire isolated RNA. Measured with immunoSEQ multiplex PCR; TCRdb has only the in-frame clones, and not every one. Here the sample spans about 640,000 clones, over 10% being singletons. All of the sorted populations showed purity greater than 98%. About this clone: What it recognizes is unknown.

Findings and limits, study-wide: Shorter TCRB CDR3s, moderately but significantly so, were found in Type 1 diabetes patients in all four CD4+ subsets.

Germline CDR1 MNHEY, CDR2 SVGAGI. The junction had 9 bases not matched to a gene; V was cut back by 10 bases and J by 4 bases. The CDR3 loop spans 14 amino acids. V is TRBV6-5 and J is TRBJ1-4, with 7 bases that match TRBD1. The sequence was obtained from a young man with type 1 diabetes. The sequenced material came from naive CD4+ T cells from blood. The CDR3 here is CATGGQPSNEKLFF. The CDR3 DNA follows: TGTGCCACCGGGGGACAGCCGAGTAATGAAAAACTGTTTTTT.